This record covers a single TCR beta chain. Its antigen remains undetermined. Within one base of it there is no much larger clone, and no base qualities were kept. The sample comes from a study of technical replicates of blood from several donors (dated by TCRdb to 2016 to 2017). Library preparation used the immunoSEQ multiplex PCR assay. TCRdb carries this immuneACCESS record with in-frame sequences only. Its versions omit some clonotypes, under half of them owing to an unresolved V gene in the studies checked, with the rest unexplained. This sample lists 80,000 to 95,000 clones; 90% to 96% were detected once. The ten largest clonotypes hold approximately 0.35% of the sample. The CDR3 numbers 15 residues from cysteine through phenylalanine. The only DNA kept is the CDR3, 45 bases in frame from the first base. Ends trimmed: V by 1 base, J by 0 bases; bases unmatched to a gene: 2. Reading the germline V gene gives CDR1 SGHTS and CDR2 YDEGEE.

The chain uses TRBV5-8 and TRBJ2-3; 7 bases in between match TRBD2. The TCR was taken from a human donor in good health. Sequencing was done on a sample of T cells isolated from PBMCs. The CDR3 protein sequence reads: CASSLSGISTDTQYF. In nucleotides, the sequence is TGTGCCAGCAGCTTGAGCGGGATTAGCACAGATACGCAGTATTTT.